This TCR beta chain was captured in a study of molecular identifiers for immune sequencing clone quantification. General study findings and limits: For effector cells, clones above 20 RNA copies held over 97% of molecules; for naive cells, under 1%.

Previously described methods with listed TCR primers produced the bulk TCR libraries. A single record per CDR3 protein comes from TCRdb applying MiXCR to the PCR reads. The data show 550,000 to 750,000 distinct CDR3 sequences, about 20% seen once. The CDR3 runs to 13 residues. Germline V gene data show CDR1 as SQVTM and CDR2 as ANQGSEA. Trimming stripped 2 bases from V and 4 bases from J, with 9 bases between. About this clonotype itself: Its target is not known.

The source of this sequence is a human donor in good health. Some libraries in this study had Jurkat cell RNA spiked in. J is TRBJ2-1 and V is TRBV29-1, with no clear D. The sample comprised naive CD8+ T cells from blood, with Jurkat cell RNA spiked in. Described subset: FACS-sorted CD8+CD4-CCR7+CD45RA+ naive T cells. The CDR3: CSVEYPGYNEQFF. As DNA, the CDR3 is TGCAGCGTTGAATATCCCGGTTACAATGAGCAGTTCTTC.